The 28 T cell receptor beta chains given below trace back to one sample, sequenced in a study of cytomegalovirus exposure and HLA in healthy donors. PCR employed 60 Vbeta and 13 Jbeta primers. Clones were sequenced by immunoSEQ multiplex PCR, and TCRdb holds only the in-frame ones, with some missing. The table records roughly 130,000 clones, about four fifths of them present only once. Sequencing used PBMCs. The receptors stem from a woman in her forties in good health and CMV-seronegative.

This clone was seen only once. CDR3 in amino acids: CASSRRNRDSLTDTQYF. The CDR3 DNA sequence: TGTGCCAGCAGCCGAAGAAACCGGGACAGCCTCACAGATACGCAGTATTTT. This sequence joins TRBV7-2 and TRBJ2-3; 7 nucleotides agree with TRBD1. Per the germline V gene, CDR1 is SGHTA and CDR2 is FQGNSA. This CDR3 has 17 residues. The V gene end was trimmed by 5 bases and the J gene end by 2 bases; junction bases not matched to a gene: 13.

This chain joins TRBV9 and TRBJ2-3; TRBD2 aligns across 9 bases. Germline CDR1 reads SGDLS; CDR2 reads YYNGEE. This CDR3 is 16 amino acids long. The trim removed 3 bases at V and 4 bases at J, leaving 9 bases unmatched. CDR3: CASSEPGRGGPDTQYF. The CDR3 DNA is TGTGCCAGCAGCGAGCCGGGGCGGGGGGGCCCAGATACGCAGTATTTT.

The V gene is TRBV4-1, the J gene TRBJ2-7, with 7 bases fitting TRBD1. There are 14 residues in the CDR3. V dropped 4 bases and J dropped 1; count of bases not matched to a gene: 4. The germline CDR1 and CDR2 sequences are MGHRA and YSYEKL. The CDR3 DNA sequence: TGCGCCAGCAGCCCCCAGGGACAGTCCTACGAGCAGTACTTC. It encodes CASSPQGQSYEQYF.

The V and J genes are TRBV27 and TRBJ2-7, with 8 positions matching TRBD1. V lost 6 bases to trimming and J lost 4 bases; unmatched junction nucleotides: 11. Germline values: CDR1 MNHEY, CDR2 SMNVEV (reference sequence). The CDR3 extends over 15 amino acids. The CDR3, as DNA: TGTGCCAGCAGGAAAGACAGGGGAAGTTTGTACGAGCAGTACTTC. This sequence encodes CASRKDRGSLYEQYF.

The rearrangement uses TRBV15 and TRBJ1-1; D is possibly TRBD1 (5 bases). Germline lookup yields CDR1 LNHNV and CDR2 YYDKDF (reference sequence). V was shortened by 1 base and J by 0 bases, with 18 bases between the two germline ends. The CDR3 is 18 residues long. The CDR3 here is CATSRGGGRGSMNTEAFF. The CDR3 nucleotides are TGTGCCACCAGCAGAGGGGGAGGCCGGGGGAGCATGAACACTGAAGCTTTCTTT.

This chain connects TRBV27 to TRBJ1-1; D is undetermined. This CDR3 is built from 13 residues. V lost 6 bases, J lost 6 bases, and 14 bases lay in between. Germline values: CDR1 MNHEY, CDR2 SMNVEV (reference sequence). As DNA, the CDR3 is TGTGCCAGCAGCCTTATAATCGGGGCTGAAGCTTTCTTT. It encodes CASSLIIGAEAFF.

In this sample, this clone turned up once. The J gene is TRBJ1-2, the V gene TRBV7-2, with TRBD1 matching 12 bases. Germline values: CDR1 SGHTA, CDR2 FQGNSA. The CDR3 consists of 15 residues. V was pared by 1 base and J by 7 bases, with 4 bases of the junction left unmatched. The CDR3 DNA reads TGTGCCAGCAGCTTAGAGGGACAGGGGGCCGCTGGCTACACCTTC. Residues: CASSLEGQGAAGYTF.

This chain joins TRBV7-2 and TRBJ1-1, with a weak D call TRBD1 (6 bases). The CDR3 loop spans 15 amino acids. From germline, CDR1 is SGHTA and CDR2 FQGNSA. Deletions cut 5 bases from V and 0 bases from J, with 13 bases between. Written as DNA, the CDR3 is TGTGCCAGCAGCGCATTCAGGGGAATGAACACTGAAGCTTTCTTT. It codes for CASSAFRGMNTEAFF.

The rearrangement joins TRBV5-5 to TRBJ1-2; possibly TRBD1 for D (6 bases). From germline, CDR1 is SGHKS and CDR2 YYEKEE (reference sequence). This CDR3 contains 15 residues. Trimming shortened V by 0 bases and J by 4 bases, and 13 bases separated the two germline ends. CDR3 nucleotide sequence: TGTGCCAGCAGCTTGGCCTGGGGGACAAGCTATGGCTACACCTTC. This sequence encodes CASSLAWGTSYGYTF.

CDR3 coding DNA: TGTGCCAGCTCACTGTACGGGGGGGGCCTCGAGCAGTACTTC. This translates into CASSLYGGGLEQYF. The rearrangement joins TRBV18 to TRBJ2-7; 8 bases line up with TRBD2. J gave up 6 bases and V 4 bases, and 8 bases lay outside the gene matches. The germline V gene has CDR1 KGHSH and CDR2 LQKENI. The CDR3 is 14 residues long.

The chain couples TRBV29-1 to TRBJ2-2; TRBD2 aligns across 8 bases. V shed 1 base and J 8 bases; nucleotides not matched to a gene: 3. CDR3 length: 13 amino acids. CDR1 is SQVTM, CDR2 ANQGSEA, per germline. CDR3: CSVEGASGGELFF. CDR3 sequence (DNA): TGCAGCGTTGAAGGAGCTAGCGGGGGGGAGCTGTTTTTT.

The chain carries TRBV19 and TRBJ1-6, with a possible D match to TRBD1 (5 bases). V was cut by 7 bases and J by 13 bases, with 17 bases left in between. CDR3 size: 13 residues. The germline V gene has CDR1 LNHDA and CDR2 SQIVND (reference sequence). CDR3 amino acids: CASNGGPGGPLHF. DNA of the CDR3: TGTGCCAGTAATGGCGGACCGGGGGGTCCCCTCCACTTT. The variable domain in full, with the rest retrieved from reference TRBV19 and TRBJ1-6, is DGGITQSPKYLFRKEGQNVTLSCEQNLNHDAMYWYRQDPGQGLRLIYYSQIVNDFQKGDIAEGYSVSREKKESFPLTVTSAQKNPTAFYLCASNGGPGGPLHFGNGTRLTVT.

The J gene is TRBJ1-2, the V gene TRBV9; D possibly corresponds to TRBD1 (5 bases). This CDR3 has 16 amino acids. V was trimmed by 2 bases and J by 1 base, leaving 15 bases between them. CDR1 is SGDLS, CDR2 YYNGEE, per germline. CDR3 bases: TGTGCCAGCAGCGTCGGGTGGGGCAGGGATAACTATGGCTACACCTTC. Translating it yields CASSVGWGRDNYGYTF.

This clone was observed a few times. The chain joins TRBV6-6 to TRBJ1-4, with D possibly TRBD1 on 6 matching bases. The ends were cut back, 5 bases at V and 4 bases at J, with 14 bases in the middle. Germline CDR1 MNHNY, CDR2 SVGAGI (reference sequence). CDR3 length equals 15 residues. The CDR3 spells CASSLRDTGNEKLFF. The CDR3 region has the DNA TGTGCCAGCAGTCTCCGGGACACCGGTAATGAAAAACTGTTTTTT.

This clone was recorded once. This chain joins TRBV29-1 and TRBJ2-3, with 8 bases fitting TRBD1. The germline V gene encodes CDR1 SQVTM and CDR2 ANQGSEA. The V and J ends lost 6 bases and 2 bases, in that order; junction bases with no gene match: 4. The CDR3 has 13 residues. In nucleotides, the CDR3 is TGCAGCGTAACGACAGGGGCCACAGATACGCAGTATTTT. It specifies CSVTTGATDTQYF.

The chain has TRBV9 and TRBJ2-5; 11 bases match TRBD2. V shed 3 bases, J shed 5 bases, and the junction held 6 bases outside the gene matches. The CDR3 totals 15 residues. Germline loops: CDR1 SGDLS, CDR2 YYNGEE. CDR3 DNA sequence: TGTGCCAGCAGCGGTAGCGGGGGGGGGATGGAGACCCAGTACTTC. Its protein is CASSGSGGGMETQYF.

This clone has more than one count but fewer than ten. The chain combines TRBV6-1 with TRBJ1-1, with a weak D call TRBD1 (5 bases). V dropped 3 bases and J dropped 3 bases, with 14 bases sitting between them. In germline, CDR1 is MNHNS, CDR2 SASEGT. The CDR3 loop spans 15 amino acids. The CDR3 spells CASSESGVHDTEAFF. CDR3 coding DNA: TGTGCCAGCAGTGAGTCGGGGGTTCATGACACTGAAGCTTTCTTT.

The rearrangement uses TRBV9 and TRBJ1-5; TRBD1 matches at 7 bases. This CDR3 comprises 15 residues. With V trimmed by 4 bases and J by 3 bases, 7 bases remained unmatched. Per the germline V gene, CDR1 is SGDLS and CDR2 is YYNGEE. The CDR3 sequence is CASSKGGGLNQPQHF. As DNA, the CDR3 is TGTGCCAGCAGCAAAGGGGGCGGGCTCAATCAGCCCCAGCATTTT.

The chain has TRBV28 and TRBJ1-2, with 9 nucleotides matching TRBD1. V was pared by 5 bases and J by 3 bases, with 13 bases of the junction left unmatched. CDR3 size: 17 residues. Germline V gene lookup returns CDR1 MDHEN and CDR2 SYDVKM. CDR3 nucleotides: TGTGCCAGCAGTAGGGAACACAGGGGGCCCACGGACTATGGCTACACCTTC. This gives the protein CASSREHRGPTDYGYTF.

This clone is categorized as medium-sized. The genes are TRBV4-1 and TRBJ2-1, with TRBD1 identical over 8 bases. CDR3 length: 15 amino acids. The germline gives CDR1 MGHRA, CDR2 YSYEKL. V shed 4 bases, J shed 9 bases, and the junction held 11 bases outside the gene matches. The CDR3 DNA is TGCGCCAGCAGCCCCCGGACAGGGTTCATCGGTGAGCAGTTCTTC. Amino acid sequence: CASSPRTGFIGEQFF.

This clone appeared a single time. The chain is built from TRBV9 and TRBJ2-5, with D hard to call. Germline V gene sequence: CDR1 SGDLS, CDR2 YYNGEE. The CDR3 totals 13 residues. With 1 base removed from V and 2 bases from J, the gap between germline ends came to 6 bases. DNA for the CDR3: TGTGCCAGCAGCGTATCACAGCAAGAGACCCAGTACTTC. Amino acid sequence: CASSVSQQETQYF.

The chain uses TRBV14 and TRBJ1-3; D gene unclear. Trimming removed 0 bases at V and 3 bases at J, with 3 bases between. In germline, CDR1 is SGHDN, CDR2 FVKESK. The CDR3 length is 13 residues. The CDR3 spells CASSQDGGNTIYF. The CDR3 DNA reads as TGTGCCAGCAGCCAAGACGGTGGAAACACCATATATTTT.

The genes are TRBV18 and TRBJ1-1; TRBD1 matches 8 bases. The CDR3 has 14 amino acids. With 4 bases clipped from V and 1 base from J, the junction kept 2 bases outside the gene matches. Germline CDR1 reads KGHSH; CDR2 reads LQKENI. The CDR3 region is CASSRGQGNTEAFF. The CDR3 nucleotides are TGTGCCAGCTCACGAGGACAGGGGAACACTGAAGCTTTCTTT.

The V gene is TRBV7-9, the J gene TRBJ2-7; D is possibly TRBD1 (5 bases). CDR3 length: 17 amino acids. Germline V lookup: CDR1 SEHNR, CDR2 FQNEAQ (reference sequence). V shed 3 bases and J shed 3 bases, with 21 bases lying between them. The chain's CDR3 is CASSFNEQRPQDYEQYF. DNA of the CDR3: TGTGCCAGCAGCTTTAATGAGCAGCGCCCACAGGACTACGAGCAGTACTTC.

The gene calls are TRBV7-3 and TRBJ2-2; 8 bases agree with TRBD2. This CDR3 is built from 15 residues. Germline loops: CDR1 SGHTA, CDR2 FQGTGA. V lost 5 bases to trimming and J lost 8 bases; unmatched junction nucleotides: 10. CDR3 protein: CASSPVEGLGGELFF. CDR3 in DNA: TGTGCCAGCAGCCCGGTGGAGGGACTAGGTGGGGAGCTGTTTTTT.

The genes are TRBV5-4 and TRBJ2-2; 12 nucleotides agree with TRBD2. Losses at the gene ends were 4 bases for V and 6 bases for J; bases not matched to a gene: 7. The CDR3 consists of 16 residues. CDR1 SGHNT and CDR2 YYREEE come from the germline V gene (reference sequence). In nucleotides, the CDR3 is TGTGCCAGCAGCGGAACTAGCGGGGGGTCGGCCGGGGAGCTGTTTTTT. Translation: CASSGTSGGSAGELFF.

The DNA for the CDR3 is TGTGCCAGCAGCCCTTTGGAGGGGGGGGCTGGAAACACCATATATTTT. Protein sequence: CASSPLEGGAGNTIYF. The chain links TRBV4-2 to TRBJ1-3; maybe TRBD1 (6 bases). V was pared by 4 bases and J by 2 bases, with 15 bases between. Germline V CDR1 and CDR2: LGHNA, YNFKEQ. The CDR3 is 16 amino acids.

The count of this clone is one. This chain uses TRBV9 with TRBJ1-5; unclear D gene. Per the germline V gene, CDR1 is SGDLS and CDR2 is YYNGEE. This CDR3 comprises 15 residues. V was clipped by 0 bases and J by 0 bases, with 7 bases between them. In DNA form, the CDR3 reads TGTGCCAGCAGCGTAGGGCCAGATAGCAATCAGCCCCAGCATTTT. This sequence encodes CASSVGPDSNQPQHF.